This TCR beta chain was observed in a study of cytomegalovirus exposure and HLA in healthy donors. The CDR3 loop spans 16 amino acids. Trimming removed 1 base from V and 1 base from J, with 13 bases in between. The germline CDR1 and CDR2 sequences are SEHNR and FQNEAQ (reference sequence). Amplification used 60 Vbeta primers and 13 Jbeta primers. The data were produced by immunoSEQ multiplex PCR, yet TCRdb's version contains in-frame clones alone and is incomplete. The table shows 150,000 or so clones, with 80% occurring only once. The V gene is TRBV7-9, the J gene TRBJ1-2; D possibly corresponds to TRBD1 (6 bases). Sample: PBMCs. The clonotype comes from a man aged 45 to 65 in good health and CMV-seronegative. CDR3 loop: CASSLGQGTINYGYTF. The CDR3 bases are TGTGCCAGCAGCTTAGGGCAGGGGACAATTAACTATGGCTACACCTTC.